This T cell receptor beta chain was identified in a study of brain metastases from non-small cell lung cancer. Findings of the study overall: Brain metastases shared most TCR repertoire with primaries, with sparse T cells. In about 64% of brain metastases, T-cell clones were expanded compared with matched primary tumors. T-cell infiltration was lower in brain metastases than primaries (P < 0.001).

This clone was observed a single time. Antigen: not known. This CDR3 is 14 amino acids long. V was clipped by 9 bases and J by 0 bases, with 12 bases between them. CDR1 is MNHEY, CDR2 SVGAGI, per germline. TCRdb's copy holds only in-frame clones and misses some; the assay was immunoSEQ multiplex PCR. The sample includes 1,500 to 2,000 clones, about 85% of them seen just once. Specimen: primary lung tumor tissue. The sequence came from a donor at least 40 years old with non-small cell lung cancer. This chain joins TRBV6-5 and TRBJ1-3; no clear D gene. This CDR3 reads CASMLDGSGNTIYF. Here the CDR3 DNA reads TGTGCCAGTATGCTGGACGGCTCTGGAAACACCATATATTTT.